Here is one T cell receptor beta chain with its context. Its antigen is not known. This entry comes from a study of metastatic and nonmetastatic thyroid tumors. Study overall: Comparative analysis of repertoires was undertaken across blood and tumor or nodule tissue obtained from malignant and benign thyroid patients. Study-level results: Within blood and tumor, benign nodules reportedly had significantly lower TCR beta diversity than malignant thyroid tumors did.

Prior to thyroid surgery, none of the patients had received any treatment. Germline CDR1 MDHEN, CDR2 SYDVKM. The V segment lost 6 bases and the J segment 14 bases; nucleotides outside the gene matches: 19. This CDR3 region has 15 residues. As originally analysed: Clinicopathological groups of papillary thyroid cancer showed CDR3 differences that were used to build a distant-metastasis classifier. TCRdb reprocessed the PCR reads using MiXCR. The V and J calls and clone size are TCRdb's, not the authors'. The table includes 15,000 to 20,000 clones, about 32% detected once. The chain links TRBV28 to TRBJ1-2; 9 bases align to TRBD1. Source material: tumor tissue. The origin of this receptor is a male donor with papillary thyroid cancer or a benign thyroid nodule (not recorded which). Some clones in this sample may be carry-over from other donors' samples. The CDR3 DNA sequence: TGTGCCAGCAGGTGGGGACAGGGCTTGGACTATGGCTCAACCTTC. Translation: CASRWGQGLDYGSTF.